Listed here are 31 T cell receptor beta chains from one sample, sequenced in a study of cytomegalovirus exposure and HLA in healthy donors. Libraries were prepared by immunoSEQ multiplex PCR; TCRdb keeps only in-frame clonotypes and omits some of them. The sample contains some 71,000 clones, 94% of which appear only once. Source material: PBMCs. These receptors came from a woman aged 18-30 years in good health and CMV-seronegative.

This chain uses TRBV2 with TRBJ1-1; no clear D. This CDR3 is built from 13 residues. CDR1 is SNHLY, CDR2 FYNNEI, per germline. V was pared by 5 bases and J by 4 bases, with 11 bases between. The CDR3 sequence is CASSINEGTEAFF. The CDR3 DNA reads TGTGCCAGCAGTATTAATGAGGGCACTGAAGCTTTCTTT.

V is TRBV9 and J is TRBJ1-4, with D perhaps TRBD1 (5 bases). V lost 3 bases and J 8 bases, leaving 5 bases between the germline ends. Germline lookup yields CDR1 SGDLS and CDR2 YYNGEE. The CDR3 is 11 residues long. CDR3 in DNA: TGTGCCAGCAGCGAGGGGGAAAAACTGTTTTTT. Translation: CASSEGEKLFF.

The chain recombines TRBV9 with TRBJ1-1; D is uncertain. V was pared by 2 bases and J by 3 bases, with 8 bases between. This CDR3 has 13 amino acids. Germline loops: CDR1 SGDLS, CDR2 YYNGEE. CDR3 nucleotide sequence: TGTGCCAGCAGCGTTACTACCTACACTGAAGCTTTCTTT. Translated, it gives CASSVTTYTEAFF.

The chain couples TRBV5-6 to TRBJ2-7; TRBD2 matches at 8 bases. CDR1 and CDR2 (germline): SGHDT, YYEEEE. CDR3 length: 16 amino acids. The V segment lost 3 bases and the J segment 3 bases; nucleotides outside the gene matches: 11. CDR3 sequence: CASSSGLAPSDYEQYF. The CDR3 DNA reads TGTGCCAGCAGCTCAGGACTAGCCCCTTCGGACTACGAGCAGTACTTC.

This clone was seen just once. The chain combines TRBV6-5 with TRBJ2-7; TRBD2 might be the D (6 bases). Per the germline V gene, CDR1 is MNHEY and CDR2 is SVGAGI. Trimming removed 2 bases at V and 9 bases at J, with 23 bases between. The CDR3 totals 16 residues. In nucleotides, the CDR3 is TGTGCCAGCAGTTACACCCCGCAGGTGGGGGGTGCTGTGCAGTACTTC. Translated, it gives CASSYTPQVGGAVQYF.

The chain links TRBV28 to TRBJ2-2; weak D call: TRBD2 (6 bases). The CDR3 runs to 15 residues. Germline assignment: CDR1 MDHEN and CDR2 SYDVKM. V was cut by 3 bases and J by 0 bases, with 8 bases left in between. This CDR3 reads CASSFGGANTGELFF. The CDR3 DNA is TGTGCCAGCAGTTTTGGCGGGGCGAACACCGGGGAGCTGTTTTTT.

On this clone: Different DNA sequences within this sample yield the same CDR3. The chain has TRBV2 and TRBJ2-3, with 8 bases identical to TRBD2. V gave up 0 bases and J gave up 3 bases; unmatched junction bases: 5. Per the germline V gene, CDR1 is SNHLY and CDR2 is FYNNEI. The CDR3 has 16 residues. CDR3 sequence (DNA): TGTGCCAGCAGTGAAGCGTCGGGAGGGTTTACAGATACGCAGTATTTT. Its protein product is CASSEASGGFTDTQYF.

V is TRBV7-2 and J is TRBJ2-3; 13 bases are a match to TRBD2. With V trimmed by 5 bases and J by 11 bases, 7 bases remained unmatched. Germline-derived CDR1 and CDR2 are SGHTA and FQGNSA. The CDR3 sequence is 14 residues long. The DNA for the CDR3 is TGTGCCAGCAGCCGAGGGACTAGCGGGAAGGTGCAGTATTTT. It specifies CASSRGTSGKVQYF.

The chain has TRBV9 and TRBJ2-3; 8 positions agree with TRBD2. Germline CDR1 and CDR2: SGDLS and YYNGEE. The CDR3 extends over 16 amino acids. With V trimmed by 2 bases and J by 0 bases, 5 bases remained unmatched. The CDR3, as DNA: TGTGCCAGCAGCGTCGAGCGGGGGTCTAGCACAGATACGCAGTATTTT. The encoded protein is CASSVERGSSTDTQYF. The full variable domain, its missing parts supplied by reference TRBV9 and TRBJ2-3, is DSGVTQTPKHLITATGQRVTLRCSPRSGDLSVYWYQQSLDQGLQFLIQYYNGEERAKGNILERFSAQQFPDLHSELNLSSLELGDSALYFCASSVERGSSTDTQYFGPGTRLTVL.

The chain recombines TRBV7-3 with TRBJ2-7; 8 nucleotides agree with TRBD2. V dropped 3 bases and J dropped 3; count of bases not matched to a gene: 4. Germline V lookup: CDR1 SGHTA, CDR2 FQGTGA. The CDR3 contains 14 residues. The CDR3 protein is CASSFSGGNYEQYF. DNA of the CDR3: TGTGCCAGCAGCTTCTCGGGGGGGAACTACGAGCAGTACTTC.

The CDR3 region is CSVPGYDTYEQYF. The DNA for the CDR3 is TGCAGCGTTCCGGGTTATGATACCTACGAGCAGTACTTC. This chain links TRBV29-1 with TRBJ2-7; D ambiguous. V was cut by 5 bases and J by 2 bases, with 13 bases left in between. Germline V lookup: CDR1 SQVTM, CDR2 ANQGSEA. The CDR3 loop spans 13 amino acids.

This chain joins TRBV6-1 and TRBJ2-7; TRBD2 might be the D (7 bases). Looked up from germline, CDR1 is MNHNS and CDR2 is SASEGT. CDR3 length: 12 residues. Trimming pared 9 bases from V and 3 bases from J, leaving 12 bases between. The CDR3 sequence: CASQGTIYEQYF. The CDR3 nucleotides are TGTGCCAGTCAGGGGACTATCTACGAGCAGTACTTC.

The rearrangement joins TRBV7-9 to TRBJ2-1; TRBD2 aligns across 10 bases. Looked up from germline, CDR1 is SEHNR and CDR2 is FQNEAQ (reference sequence). The CDR3 runs 12 residues. CDR3: CVCSGGYNEQFF. DNA of the CDR3: TGTGTATGTAGCGGGGGGTACAATGAGCAGTTCTTC.

This chain connects TRBV25-1 to TRBJ1-2; no definite D call. Looked up from germline, CDR1 is MGHDK and CDR2 is SYGVNS. V lost 4 bases, J lost 3 bases, and 9 bases lay in between. The CDR3 has 13 residues. This CDR3 is CASSGTDYYGYTF. The CDR3 region has the DNA TGTGCCAGCAGTGGAACAGATTACTATGGCTACACCTTC.

This chain uses TRBV18 with TRBJ2-1; 9 bases map to TRBD1. The CDR3 is 15 amino acids. J lost 6 bases, V lost 2 bases, and 5 bases had no gene match. Germline V lookup: CDR1 KGHSH, CDR2 LQKENI. The CDR3 DNA is TGTGCCAGCTCACCAAGGACAGGGGTGGTCAATGAGCAGTTCTTC. The encoded protein is CASSPRTGVVNEQFF. The entire variable domain, with the rest obtained from reference TRBV18 and TRBJ2-1, is as follows: NAGVMQNPRHLVRRRGQEARLRCSPMKGHSHVYWYRQLPEEGLKFMVYLQKENIIDESGMPKERFSAEFPKEGPSILRIQQVVRGDSAAYFCASSPRTGVVNEQFFGPGTRLTVL.

Only one count was recorded for this clone. This chain links TRBV4-3 with TRBJ2-3, with 10 nucleotides matching TRBD1. The CDR3 is made up of 16 amino acids. The trim removed 3 bases at V and 4 bases at J, leaving 7 bases unmatched. Germline CDR1 is LGHNA and CDR2 is YSLEER. Here the CDR3 DNA reads TGCGCCAGCAGCCAGGCTCCGGGACAGGGGCCAGATACGCAGTATTTT. Translated, it gives CASSQAPGQGPDTQYF.

The chain is built from TRBV4-2 and TRBJ2-1; 8 bases match TRBD2. Germline trimming cut 0 bases from V and 6 bases from J; bases unmatched to any gene: 4. Germline assignment: CDR1 LGHNA and CDR2 YNFKEQ. CDR3 length: 15 residues. The CDR3 DNA reads TGTGCCAGCAGCCAAGACGGACTAGCAACCAATGAGCAGTTCTTC. Translated, it gives CASSQDGLATNEQFF.

A note on this clone: The same CDR3 also results from other DNA sequences found in this sample. The chain links TRBV15 to TRBJ2-3; tentative D call: TRBD1 (5 bases). The CDR3 length is 14 residues. From germline, CDR1 is LNHNV and CDR2 YYDKDF (reference sequence). The ends were cut back, 0 bases at V and 4 bases at J, with 8 bases in the middle. CDR3 DNA sequence: TGTGCCACCAGCAGAGACAGGGCTGCAGATACGCAGTATTTT. This codes for CATSRDRAADTQYF.

V and J are TRBV9 and TRBJ1-2, with 7 bases matching TRBD1. V lost 3 bases to trimming and J lost 3 bases; unmatched junction nucleotides: 8. Germline CDR1 SGDLS, CDR2 YYNGEE. This CDR3 region has 15 residues. The CDR3, as DNA: TGTGCCAGCAGCGGGAGTCGACAGGGTCACTATGGCTACACCTTC. The encoded protein is CASSGSRQGHYGYTF.

This chain uses TRBV28 with TRBJ2-7; 7 nucleotides align to TRBD1. The CDR3 totals 11 residues. Germline V gene sequence: CDR1 MDHEN, CDR2 SYDVKM. Trimming at V came to 5 bases and at J to 7 bases, leaving 2 bases not matched to a gene. The CDR3 bases are TGTGCCAGCAGTATACAGGGGGAGCAGTACTTC. It yields the protein CASSIQGEQYF.

The CDR3 sequence is CASSPLRGENIQYF. DNA of the CDR3: TGCGCCAGCAGCCCACTCAGGGGGGAAAACATTCAGTACTTC. This rearrangement joins TRBV10-1 to TRBJ2-4; possible D gene TRBD1, 7 bases. CDR3 size: 14 residues. V lost 6 bases to trimming and J lost 5 bases, with 14 bases between them. The germline V gene encodes CDR1 WNHNN and CDR2 SYGVQD (reference sequence).

The chain recombines TRBV7-9 with TRBJ2-3; tentatively, D is TRBD2 (5 bases). Trimming removed 4 bases at V and 3 bases at J, with 14 bases between. Germline V gives CDR1 SEHNR, CDR2 FQNEAQ (reference sequence). The CDR3 is made up of 15 amino acids. The CDR3 DNA follows: TGTGCCAGCAGCTCCGGGGTAGGAGAAACAGATACGCAGTATTTT. This translates into CASSSGVGETDTQYF. Using reference TRBV7-9 and TRBJ2-3 for the parts outside the CDR3, the full variable domain is DTGVSQNPRHKITKRGQNVTFRCDPISEHNRLYWYRQTLGQGPEFLTYFQNEAQLEKSRLLSDRFSAERPKGSFSTLEIQRTEQGDSAMYLCASSSGVGETDTQYFGPGTRLTVL.

The rearrangement uses TRBV27 and TRBJ2-7; 10 bases match TRBD2. The CDR3 is 14 amino acids. The germline V gene encodes CDR1 MNHEY and CDR2 SMNVEV (reference sequence). Unmatched junction bases numbered 1, after V lost 5 bases and J lost 0 bases. The CDR3 nucleotides are TGTGCCAGCAGTCCTAGCGGGAGCTCCTACGAGCAGTACTTC. As protein: CASSPSGSSYEQYF.

The chain links TRBV27 to TRBJ1-5; 7 bases fit TRBD1. Germline V lookup: CDR1 MNHEY, CDR2 SMNVEV (reference sequence). The CDR3 spans 14 residues. J gave up 5 bases and V 5 bases, and 6 bases lay outside the gene matches. The CDR3 region has the DNA TGTGCCAGCAGTGAAGGACAGGCCCATCAGCCCCAGCATTTT. It codes for CASSEGQAHQPQHF.

This chain uses TRBV2 with TRBJ2-1; 9 positions match TRBD2. V was pared by 6 bases and J by 4 bases, with 7 bases of the junction left unmatched. Germline V gene lookup returns CDR1 SNHLY and CDR2 FYNNEI. This CDR3 has 15 residues. CDR3 protein: CASSDVAGAYNEQFF. As DNA, the CDR3 is TGTGCCAGCAGCGACGTAGCGGGAGCGTACAATGAGCAGTTCTTC.

The chain combines TRBV5-4 with TRBJ1-1; D remains unclear. Looked up from germline, CDR1 is SGHNT and CDR2 is YYREEE (reference sequence). The CDR3 loop spans 13 amino acids. The V gene lost 4 bases and the J gene lost 7 bases, with 14 bases spanning the gap. CDR3 DNA: TGTGCCAGCAGCCGGATAGACAACCTTGAAGCTTTCTTT. Amino acid sequence: CASSRIDNLEAFF.

The chain combines TRBV6-5 with TRBJ1-2, with a possible D match to TRBD1 (6 bases). The CDR3 extends over 13 amino acids. The germline V gene encodes CDR1 MNHEY and CDR2 SVGAGI. V lost 6 bases, J lost 5 bases, and 13 bases lay in between. The CDR3 region has the DNA TGTGCCAGCAGCGAGACAGGCCAATATGGCTACACCTTC. It encodes CASSETGQYGYTF.

The chain links TRBV7-2 to TRBJ2-5; D remains ambiguous. Deletions cut 5 bases from V and 4 bases from J, with 11 bases between. From germline, CDR1 is SGHTA and CDR2 FQGNSA. CDR3 length: 13 residues. CDR3 amino acids: CASSPRAGETQYF. The CDR3 coding sequence is TGTGCCAGCAGCCCCCGAGCTGGAGAGACCCAGTACTTC.

CDR3 loop: CASIRPLETEAFF. The CDR3 DNA is TGTGCCAGCATCAGACCCTTGGAGACTGAAGCTTTCTTT. The chain carries TRBV2 and TRBJ1-1; D call uncertain. Germline loops: CDR1 SNHLY, CDR2 FYNNEI. Between the trimmed V and J ends, which lost 7 bases and 5 bases, there was a span of 14 bases. CDR3 length equals 13 residues.

The chain couples TRBV9 to TRBJ2-7; 13 nucleotides agree with TRBD2. Losses at the gene ends were 2 bases for V and 3 bases for J; bases not matched to a gene: 2. CDR1 is SGDLS, CDR2 YYNGEE, per germline. This CDR3 spans 15 amino acids. The CDR3 coding sequence is TGTGCCAGCAGCGTCGGACTAGCGGGAGACTACGAGCAGTACTTC. Encoded protein: CASSVGLAGDYEQYF.

This chain links TRBV5-8 with TRBJ1-1, with 7 bases that match TRBD1. Germline-derived CDR1 and CDR2 are SGHTS and YDEGEE. Trimming at V came to 4 bases and at J to 0 bases, leaving 3 bases not matched to a gene. The CDR3 totals 14 residues. The CDR3 loop reads CASSPTGMNTEAFF. The CDR3 nucleotides read TGTGCCAGCAGCCCGACAGGGATGAACACTGAAGCTTTCTTT.